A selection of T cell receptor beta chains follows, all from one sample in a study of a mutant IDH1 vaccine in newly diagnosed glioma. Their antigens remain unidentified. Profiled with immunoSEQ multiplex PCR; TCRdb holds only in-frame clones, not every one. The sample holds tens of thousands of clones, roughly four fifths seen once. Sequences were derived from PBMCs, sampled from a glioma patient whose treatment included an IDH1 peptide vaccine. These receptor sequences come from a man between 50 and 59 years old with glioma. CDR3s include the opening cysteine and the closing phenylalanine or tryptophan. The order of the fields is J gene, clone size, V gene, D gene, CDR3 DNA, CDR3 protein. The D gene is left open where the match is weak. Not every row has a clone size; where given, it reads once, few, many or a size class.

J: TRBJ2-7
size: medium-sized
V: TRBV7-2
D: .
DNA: TGTGCCAGCAGCGACCGCTACGAGCAGTACTTC
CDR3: CASSDRYEQYF

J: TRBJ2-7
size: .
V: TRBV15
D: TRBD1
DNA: TGTGCCACCAGGGGAGGACAGGGGGCGGACGAGCAGTACTTC
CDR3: CATRGGQGADEQYF

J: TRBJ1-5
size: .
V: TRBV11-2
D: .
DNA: TGTGCCAGCAGCCCAGGCGGGGGCACCAATCAGCCCCAGCATTTT
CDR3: CASSPGGGTNQPQHF

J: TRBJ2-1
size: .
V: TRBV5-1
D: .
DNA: TGCGCCAGCAGCCCTGATTTAGCGAATGAGCAGTTCTTC
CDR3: CASSPDLANEQFF

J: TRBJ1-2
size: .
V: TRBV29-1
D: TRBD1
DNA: TGCAGCGTTGAGACTGCAGGGGGCGGACCCTATGGCTACACCTTC
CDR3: CSVETAGGGPYGYTF

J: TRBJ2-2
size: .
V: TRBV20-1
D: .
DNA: TGCAGTGCTATATCCGTTCGGGAGCTGTTTTTT
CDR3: CSAISVRELFF

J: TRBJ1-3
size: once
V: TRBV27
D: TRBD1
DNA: TGTGCCAGCAGCCCTTGGACAGGCGGTGTGGACACCATATATTTT
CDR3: CASSPWTGGVDTIYF

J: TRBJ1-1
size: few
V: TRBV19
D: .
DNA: TGTGCCAGTAGTTCCACGTACAACACTGAAGCTTTCTTT
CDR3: CASSSTYNTEAFF

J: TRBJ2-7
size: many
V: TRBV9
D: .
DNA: TGTGCCAGCAGTCCCGGAGGGAGCTCCTACGAGCAGTACTTC
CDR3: CASSPGGSSYEQYF

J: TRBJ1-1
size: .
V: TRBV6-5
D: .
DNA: TGTGCCAGCAGTTACTCGGACGGGGGTGAAGCTTTCTTT
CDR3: CASSYSDGGEAFF

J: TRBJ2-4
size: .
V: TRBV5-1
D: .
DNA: TGCGCCAGCAGCTTAGAGGGATTGGGATTTATAAACATTCAGTACTTC
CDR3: CASSLEGLGFINIQYF

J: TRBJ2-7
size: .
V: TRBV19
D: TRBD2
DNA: TGTGCCAGTAGCCTCGGACGGGGGGACGGCGAGCAGTACTTC
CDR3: CASSLGRGDGEQYF

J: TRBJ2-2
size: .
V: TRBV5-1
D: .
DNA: TGCGCCAGCAGCTTGGGGGTCGGGGGCACCACCGGGGAGCTGTTTTTT
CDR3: CASSLGVGGTTGELFF

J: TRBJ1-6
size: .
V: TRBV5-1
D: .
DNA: TGCGCCAGCAGCCCCCTTCCGGTAGGGGCGACAACCTCTAATTCACCCCTCCACTTT
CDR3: CASSPLPVGATTSNSPLHF

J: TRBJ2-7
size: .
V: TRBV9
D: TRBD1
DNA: TGTGCCAGCAGCGTGGGGACAGTTGGCAACGAGCAGTACTTC
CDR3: CASSVGTVGNEQYF

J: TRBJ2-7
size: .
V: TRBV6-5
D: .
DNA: TGTGCCAGCAGTTACAGGGGGGGGACGCACTACGAGCAGTACTTC
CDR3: CASSYRGGTHYEQYF

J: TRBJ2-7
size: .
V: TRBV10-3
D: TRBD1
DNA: TGTGCCTCTAGGGACAGTGCCTACGAGCAGTACTTC
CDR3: CASRDSAYEQYF

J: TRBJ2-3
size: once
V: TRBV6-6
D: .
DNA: TGTGCCAGCAGTTTTGTGGGCACAGATACGCAGTATTTT
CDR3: CASSFVGTDTQYF

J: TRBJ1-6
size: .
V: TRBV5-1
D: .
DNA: TGCGCCAGCAGCCCGGCTACAGCGGTGGATTCACCCCTCCACTTT
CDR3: CASSPATAVDSPLHF

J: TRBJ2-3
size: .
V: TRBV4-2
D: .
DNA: TGTGCCAGCAGCCAAGATCGCAGGACCACAGATACGCAGTATTTT
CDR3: CASSQDRRTTDTQYF

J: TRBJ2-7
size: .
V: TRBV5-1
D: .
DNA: TGCGCCAGCGGGGACGGTGACTCCTACGAGCAGTACTTC
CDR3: CASGDGDSYEQYF

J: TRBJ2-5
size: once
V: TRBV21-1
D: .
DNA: TGTGCCAGCTCGCAAGGGGACAACCAAGAGACCCAGTACTTC
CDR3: CASSQGDNQETQYF

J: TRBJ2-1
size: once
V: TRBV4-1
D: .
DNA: TGCGCCAGCAGCCAAGAATGGGGTCCACACAATGAGCAGTTCTTC
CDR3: CASSQEWGPHNEQFF

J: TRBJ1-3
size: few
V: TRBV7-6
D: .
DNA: TGTGCCAGCAGCACCAGACGGACCGGAGCCACCATATATTTT
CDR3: CASSTRRTGATIYF

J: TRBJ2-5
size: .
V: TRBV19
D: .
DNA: TGTGCCAGTAGCACTTGGGACTTTCAAGAGACCCAGTACTTC
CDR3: CASSTWDFQETQYF

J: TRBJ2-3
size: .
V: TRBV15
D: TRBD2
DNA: TGTGCCACCAGCAGAGATCGGAGCTACGGGGGGATCGTTGGAACGCAGTATTTT
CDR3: CATSRDRSYGGIVGTQYF

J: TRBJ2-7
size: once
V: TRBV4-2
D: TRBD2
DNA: TGTGCCAGCAGCCAAGAAATCTTGGGGAGGGAGGGCTACGAGCAGTACTTC
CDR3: CASSQEILGREGYEQYF

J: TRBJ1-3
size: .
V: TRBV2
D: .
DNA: TGTGCCAGCAGGAAACAGGGACCTGGAAACACCATATATTTT
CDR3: CASRKQGPGNTIYF

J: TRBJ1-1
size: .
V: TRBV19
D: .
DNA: TGTGCCAGTAGTATCCGGACGGTAAACACTGAAGCTTTCTTT
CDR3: CASSIRTVNTEAFF

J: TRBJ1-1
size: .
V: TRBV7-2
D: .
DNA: TGTGCCAGCAGCCCGAGAGGGCAGTGGTTTGAAGCTTTCTTT
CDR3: CASSPRGQWFEAFF

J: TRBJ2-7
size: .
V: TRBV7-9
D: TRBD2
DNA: TGTGCCAGCAGGGTTGGGACTAGCTACGAGCAGTACTTC
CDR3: CASRVGTSYEQYF

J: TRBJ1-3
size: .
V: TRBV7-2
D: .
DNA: TGTGCCAGCAGCTTAGCGGACAGTCCTGGAAACACCATATATTTT
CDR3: CASSLADSPGNTIYF

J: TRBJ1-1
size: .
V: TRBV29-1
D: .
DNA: TGCAGCGGCGGACAAGACACTGAAGCTTTCTTT
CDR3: CSGGQDTEAFF

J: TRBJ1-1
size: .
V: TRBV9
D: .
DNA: TGTGCCAGCAGCCCCCGGGCGGTGATGAACACTGAAGCTTTCTTT
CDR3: CASSPRAVMNTEAFF

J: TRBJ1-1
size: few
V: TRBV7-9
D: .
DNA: TGTGCCAGCCGTGACAGAGAGAACACTGAAGCTTTCTTT
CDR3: CASRDRENTEAFF

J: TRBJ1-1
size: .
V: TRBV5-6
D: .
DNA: TGTGCCAGCAGCGGGTGGGGGCGGGGAGGCACTGAAGCTTTCTTT
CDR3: CASSGWGRGGTEAFF

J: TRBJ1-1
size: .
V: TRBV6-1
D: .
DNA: TGTGCCAGCAGTGAAAGGGGGGAGACTGAAGCTTTCTTT
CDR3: CASSERGETEAFF

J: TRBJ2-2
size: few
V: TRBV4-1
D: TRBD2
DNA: TGCGCCAGCAGCCAAGAGACCGTTCGCGGGGGGGCCGGGGAGCTGTTTTTT
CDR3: CASSQETVRGGAGELFF

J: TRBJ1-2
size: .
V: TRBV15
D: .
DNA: TGTGCCACCAGCAGAGAATCGGGTGGCGTGAAGGGCTACACCTTC
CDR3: CATSRESGGVKGYTF

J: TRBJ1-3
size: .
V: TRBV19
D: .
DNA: TGTGCCAGTAGATCGGGGAATTCTGGAAACACCATATATTTT
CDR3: CASRSGNSGNTIYF

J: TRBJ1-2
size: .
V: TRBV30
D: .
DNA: TGTGCCTGGAGTAACGACGGAAACTATGGCTACACCTTC
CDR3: CAWSNDGNYGYTF

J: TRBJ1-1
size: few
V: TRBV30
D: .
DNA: TGTGCCTGGAAACAGGGAGGGGACACTGAAGCTTTCTTT
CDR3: CAWKQGGDTEAFF